The TCR beta chain under discussion was sequenced for a study of blood T cells in healthy people across ages. Notes on the study in general: Donor CMV status was unknown, possibly confounding expanded clonotype changes. Aged donors had fewer naive CD4+ cells and lower diversity than long-lived donors. Among T cells, TCR beta diversity per million cells dropped roughly linearly as age rose.

Note on this clonotype: The antigen is unknown. Without the conserved terminal phenylalanine or tryptophan, this CDR3 likely stems from a read error.

A J-beta primer mix and a sample-barcoded 5' primer were used in a second PCR of about 7 to 12 cycles. CDR3-containing paired-end reads numbered at least 2.5 million in each sample. From the 5' RACE reads, TCRdb called clonotypes with MiXCR, one entry per CDR3 protein. The table shows hundreds of thousands of distinct CDR3 sequences, with 25% to 35% occurring only once. The V gene's germline CDR1 is MNHEY and CDR2 SVGAGI. V lost 5 bases to trimming and J lost 1 base, with 11 bases between them. The CDR3 is 14 amino acids. The clonotype originates from a woman of 80 years or more in good health. The sequencing sample was made of blood. The rearrangement uses TRBV6-5 and TRBJ1-1; D unclear. The CDR3 sequence: CASSTGRQNTEAFC. In DNA, the CDR3 is TGTGCCAGCAGTACGGGTCGACAGAACACTGAAGCTTTCTGT.